This TCR beta chain was identified during a study of identical twins. Of note for this clonotype: What it recognizes is unknown.

Template switching supplied a universal primer site; unique molecular identifiers were carried on the cDNA. TCRdb fed the 5' RACE reads into MiXCR, producing one record per CDR3 protein. Counted here are about 890,000 distinct CDR3 sequences, approximately 13% occurring once; the ten biggest clones make up about 1.5%. Regarding the study as a whole: Potential partial confounding of zero-insertion analyses by invariant MAIT and iNKT cells was noted. Out-of-frame alpha sequences shared by twins were enriched for low generation probability.

Healthy Caucasians were all of the donors. The CDR3 runs to 14 residues. Trimming removed 4 bases at V and 0 bases at J, with 13 bases between. Germline CDR1 SQVTM, CDR2 ANQGSEA. The data were also submitted as part of a second study, on yellow fever vaccine responses in identical twins.

The chain combines TRBV29-1 with TRBJ2-7, with D unresolved. The specimen sequenced was PBMCs. The origin of this receptor is a woman under 30 in good health. The CDR3 sequence: CSVVRTASSYEQYF. DNA for the CDR3: TGCAGCGTTGTGCGGACGGCAAGCTCCTACGAGCAGTACTTC.